A single TCR beta chain is shown here with its context. No cognate antigen has been identified for it. The sample holds no much larger clone one base away, and base qualities are not on file. V and J lose 6 bases and 0 bases, and a span of 27 bases separates them. The CDR3, cysteine through phenylalanine, is 20 amino acids long. The DNA shown is the 60-base CDR3, in frame from base 1. Via the germline V gene (reference sequence), CDR1 is MNHEY and CDR2 SMNVEV. The donors were 40 or so Caucasian individuals from Russia, aged 6 to 90 years, who were systemically healthy. Around 10 milliliters of peripheral blood were drawn from each donor into EDTA-treated Vacutainer tubes. Ficoll-Paque density-gradient centrifugation was used to isolate PBMCs, with at least 6 million per sample. Trizol reagent was used to extract total RNA from PBMCs, with at least 5.5 micrograms per sample. For every donor, an aliquot of PBMCs went through flow cytometry to measure the percentages of naive CD45RAhigh/CD27high T cells.

The entry originates in a study of blood T cells in healthy people across ages (dated by TCRdb to the mid-2010s). With regard to the full study: In model experiments, roughly one uniquely barcoded TCR beta cDNA molecule per two T cells was captured by template switching. Four age groups were formed from the donors: young (average approximately 16 years), middle-aged (approximately 40), aged (around 62) and long-lived (around 80). To track age-related changes in TCR beta repertoire diversity, the study relied on deep sequencing normalized with unique cDNA molecular identifiers. Donors of different ages were randomly distributed across sequencing lanes to avoid experimental bias. The study analyzed two additional independent replicas of 1 million unique cDNA reads from the same blood draw for two donors, one aged 18 to 29 and one aged 80 or older.

The library came from 5' RACE. TCRdb shows the sequencer as Illumina HiSeq 2500. A second PCR of roughly 7 to 12 cycles was performed with a sample-barcoded 5' primer and a J-beta primer mix. A template-switch 5' adaptor carrying 12 random nucleotides introduced a unique molecular identifier onto each TCR beta cDNA molecule. Each sample yielded at least 2.5 million CDR3-containing paired-end reads. The Mint cDNA synthesis kit, primed by a TRBC-specific oligonucleotide, was used to synthesize first-strand cDNA from all RNA. After uracil-DNA glycosylase treatment, a first 18-cycle PCR used universal primers M1SS and BC2_uni_R on all cDNA. Concerning the study's data processing: Each sample was normalized by randomly selecting 1 million high-quality reads, each carrying a distinct molecular identifier. Reads sharing molecular identifiers were discarded rather than binned into consensus sequences. MiTCR, run with a Q25 quality threshold and the strictest error-elimination algorithm, handled CDR3 identification, clonotype clustering and error correction. Lower-bound total TCR beta diversity was estimated with a nonparametric unseen species model using Euler transformation. TCRdb reanalyzed the raw reads on its own, using fastp at Q25 for trimming and MiXCR for clone calling, and kept in-frame beta chains. Here each entry gathers all rows of one CDR3 protein and keeps the most common genes and DNA. These V and J calls are TCRdb output, not the study's own analysis. The table for this sample lists 1.5 million to 2 million distinct CDR3 sequences; 49% of them were counted only once. The ten largest clones add up to approximately 2.1% of the sample.

What the research found in general, with its limitations: Estimates of total diversity based on one million sequenced T cells were considered lower bounds and underestimates. Observed TCR beta diversity per million T cells fell roughly linearly with age, and a significant reduction was already apparent by age roughly 41. Compared with the aged group, more naive CD4+ T cells, fewer expanded clones and increased TCR diversity were shown by the long-lived group, suggesting age selection. Because profiling used bulk unsorted PBMCs, naive and antigen-experienced compartments could not be compared conclusively. A strong correlation was found between observed TCR beta diversity and the percentage of naive T cells measured by flow cytometry. Donor CMV infection status was unknown, potentially confounding age-related changes in expanded clonotypes.

This chain joins TRBV27 to TRBJ1-5, with a weak D call of TRBD1 (6 bases match). The specimen was blood. The sequence derives from a woman in her 40s in good health. This receptor carries the CDR3 CASRRIWGPPPNYSNQPQHF. The DNA sequence is TGTGCCAGCAGAAGAATCTGGGGGCCACCACCAAATTATAGCAATCAGCCCCAGCATTTT.